The 25 T cell receptor beta chains given below trace back to one sample, sequenced in a study of CD4 and CD8 cells across lung adenocarcinoma regions. TCRdb re-derived calls from the PCR reads in MiXCR, one entry per CDR3 protein. Of roughly 25,000 distinct CDR3 sequences in the sample, about half were seen once. The material sequenced was CD8+ T cells from the center of a lung tumor. The receptors stem from a male donor with lung adenocarcinoma. The CD4 and CD8 labels of this study may be unreliable.

In DNA form, the CDR3 reads TGTGCCAGCAGCTTCCATTCTGACAATGAGCAGTTCTTC. Its protein is CASSFHSDNEQFF. This sequence joins TRBV9 and TRBJ2-1; D remains ambiguous. With 4 bases removed from V and 5 bases from J, the gap between germline ends came to 10 bases. The CDR3 runs to 13 residues. Per the germline V gene, CDR1 is SGDLS and CDR2 is YYNGEE. Combining the CDR3 with reference TRBV9 and TRBJ2-1 gives the whole variable domain DSGVTQTPKHLITATGQRVTLRCSPRSGDLSVYWYQQSLDQGLQFLIQYYNGEERAKGNILERFSAQQFPDLHSELNLSSLELGDSALYFCASSFHSDNEQFFGPGTRLTVL.

V and J are TRBV10-1 and TRBJ2-5; D perhaps matches TRBD1 (6 bases). The CDR3 has 17 amino acids. V was cut by 7 bases and J by 0 bases, with 21 bases left in between. Per germline, CDR1 WNHNN and CDR2 SYGVQD (reference sequence). The CDR3 region is CASTTDSLSLDQETQYF. In nucleotides, the CDR3 is TGCGCCAGCACAACGGACAGCCTGAGCCTAGACCAAGAGACCCAGTACTTC.

This clonotype is termed medium-sized. This chain uses TRBV7-2 with TRBJ2-1, with TRBD2 identical over 7 bases. The J call may be faulty, since TRBJ2-5 better matches the DNA end. The germline V gene has CDR1 SGHTA and CDR2 FQGNSA. The CDR3 runs 14 residues. The CDR3 nucleotides read TGTGCCAGCAGCTTGGCGCGGGAGTATGAGACCCAGTACTTC. It encodes CASSLAREYETQYF.

This clonotype has at least ten counts. The V gene is TRBV10-1, the J gene TRBJ1-5; TRBD1 is a possible D gene (6 bases). Germline assignment: CDR1 WNHNN and CDR2 SYGVQD (reference sequence). V was pared by 3 bases and J by 2 bases, with 8 bases between. The CDR3 covers 14 residues. The CDR3 sequence is CASSEQGRNQPQHF. The CDR3 DNA sequence: TGCGCCAGCAGTGAACAGGGCCGCAATCAGCCCCAGCATTTT.

In the case of this clonotype: One end of the junction fails to match germline, which may point to a read error. CDR3 protein: CAGSGVLSKDTQYF. The CDR3 region has the DNA TGTGCCGGCAGCGGGGTGTTAAGCAAAGATACGCAGTATTTC. The rearrangement uses TRBV7-2 and TRBJ2-3; TRBD2 aligns across 7 bases. The germline gives CDR1 SGHTA, CDR2 FQGNSA. This CDR3 comprises 14 residues.

Comment on this clonotype: No conserved phenylalanine or tryptophan ends this CDR3, so it is likely a read error. The limits of the CDR3 on the DNA are not certain, so only TCRdb's listed CDR3 is given. The chain has TRBV27 and TRBJ2-5; the listed D gene, TRBD1, was not tested against the DNA. The CDR3 is 11 residues long, ends included. CDR1 is MNHEY and CDR2 is SMNVEV in the germline V gene (reference sequence). This CDR3 is CASSLSDRAYL.

The DNA for the CDR3 is TGTGCCAGCACCCCCGCACCGGGACAGGGGGCCGGGGAGCTGTTTTTT. It encodes CASTPAPGQGAGELFF. The chain is built from TRBV27 and TRBJ2-2; 11 nucleotides line up with TRBD1. Germline CDR1 MNHEY, CDR2 SMNVEV (reference sequence). The CDR3 is 16 residues long. Trimming removed 7 bases from V and 6 bases from J; junction bases left unmatched: 10.

This clonotype was seen at least ten times. For the CDR3, the DNA is TGTGCCAGCAGTTACTTCGCCAGGGATACGCAGTATTTT. Protein product: CASSYFARDTQYF. The V call is TRBV6-5, the J call TRBJ2-3; unclear D gene. CDR3 length equals 13 residues. Germline values: CDR1 MNHEY, CDR2 SVGAGI. V lost 1 base and J 6 bases, leaving 8 bases between the germline ends.

As regards this clonotype: A junction end diverges from the germline sequence, so it may reflect a read error. V and J are TRBV6-1 and TRBJ2-3, with 9 bases identical to TRBD2. The CDR3 consists of 17 residues. Germline V gives CDR1 MNHNS, CDR2 SASEGT. The chain's CDR3 is CASSERARGGRADTQYF. CDR3 DNA: TGTGCCAGCAGTGAAAGGGCGCGTGGCGGGAGGGCAGATACGCAGTACTTT.

There are a few counts of this clonotype. The genes are TRBV10-2 and TRBJ2-1; 9 bases map to TRBD2. Germline V gene lookup returns CDR1 WSHSY and CDR2 SAAADI. There are 15 residues in the CDR3. Unmatched junction bases numbered 4, after V lost 3 bases and J lost 4 bases. The CDR3 loop is CASSDRLAGYNEQFF. The CDR3 DNA sequence: TGCGCCAGCAGTGATAGGCTAGCGGGGTACAATGAGCAGTTCTTC.

The chain employs TRBV7-2 and TRBJ2-1, with 12 bases matching TRBD1. TRBJ2-7 explains the end of the DNA better; the J call may be wrong. The CDR3 is 14 residues long. Germline V gives CDR1 SGHTA, CDR2 FQGNSA. CDR3: CASSWDRGQYEQYF. The CDR3 DNA follows: TGTGCCAGCAGCTGGGACAGGGGGCAATACGAGCAGTACTTC.

The chain combines TRBV6-5 with TRBJ2-1, with D perhaps TRBD2 (5 bases). TRBJ2-5 matches the DNA end more closely, so the J call is doubtful. Looked up from germline, CDR1 is MNHEY and CDR2 is SVGAGI. The CDR3 runs 15 residues. DNA for the CDR3: TGTGCCAGCAGTTACGGGTACCGGGGACAAGAGACCCAGTACTTC. Translated: CASSYGYRGQETQYF.

Ten or more counts support this clonotype. This rearrangement joins TRBV4-1 to TRBJ2-1; D could derive from TRBD1 or TRBD2 (7 bases each). Trimming shortened V by 0 bases and J by 0 bases, and 18 bases separated the two germline ends. The CDR3 totals 19 residues. From germline, CDR1 is MGHRA and CDR2 YSYEKL. The CDR3 sequence is CASSQESGTVSSSYNEQFF. CDR3 nucleotides: TGCGCCAGCAGCCAAGAGAGCGGGACAGTTTCGAGCTCCTACAATGAGCAGTTCTTC.

V usage is TRBV6-1 and J usage is TRBJ2-5; the D gene is possibly TRBD2 (7 bases). The CDR3 consists of 15 residues. Germline CDR1 is MNHNS and CDR2 is SASEGT. CDR3 region: CGGGTGARVPDTQYF. DNA for the CDR3: TGTGGCGGGGGCACCGGGGCACGTGTCCCAGATACGCAGTACTTC.

This clonotype was picked up many times. The chain couples TRBV6-1 to TRBJ1-3; 8 nucleotides match TRBD1. CDR1 is MNHNS, CDR2 SASEGT, per germline. The CDR3 covers 14 residues. With V trimmed by 6 bases and J by 4 bases, 5 bases remained unmatched. DNA for the CDR3: TGTGCCAGCAGCCGGACAGGGTCCGGAAACACCATATATTTT. Its translation: CASSRTGSGNTIYF.

This clonotype was detected once. The junction does not match germline at one end; this may be a read error. CDR3 region: CASSETWSSGTDEQFF. CDR3 coding DNA: TGTGCCAGCAGTGAAACGTGGTCTAGCGGCACCGATGAGCAGTTTTTC. The chain recombines TRBV6-1 with TRBJ2-1, with 7 bases fitting TRBD2. CDR1 and CDR2 (germline): MNHNS, SASEGT. The CDR3 consists of 16 residues.

This clonotype was found many times. V is TRBV6-2 or TRBV6-3 and J is TRBJ2-6; D unresolved. Looked up from germline, CDR1 is MNHEY and CDR2 is SVGEGT. Between the trimmed V and J ends, which lost 3 bases and 4 bases, there was a span of 16 bases. The CDR3 is made up of 17 amino acids. The CDR3 bases are TGTGCCAGCAGTTATGGCCTCACTTCCCCCGGGGCCAACGTCCTGACTTTC. Its protein product is CASSYGLTSPGANVLTF.

With respect to this clonotype: Compared with germline, one end of the junction differs, possibly owing to a read error. J is TRBJ2-3 and V is TRBV6-1, with D possibly TRBD1 on 6 matching bases. Germline CDR1 reads MNHNS; CDR2 reads SASEGT. This CDR3 contains 15 residues. The CDR3 nucleotides read TGTGCCGGGGGTGAAGGGGGTAGCGACACAGATACGCAGTACTTT. Translated: CAGGEGGSDTDTQYF.

In its sample, this clonotype was seen a few times. In DNA, the CDR3 is TGTGCCAGCAGCCAAGGGCAGGGGATAGGAGAGCAGTACTTC. Translated: CASSQGQGIGEQYF. This chain uses TRBV3-1 with TRBJ2-1, with TRBD1 as a possible D gene (6 bases). The J call is in doubt because the DNA end fits TRBJ2-7 better. The CDR3 spans 14 residues. From germline, CDR1 is LGHDT and CDR2 YNNKEL (reference sequence).

Note on this clonotype: Germline and junction disagree at one end, which may indicate a read error. The rearrangement joins TRBV6-1 to TRBJ2-4; 8 positions match TRBD2. Looked up from germline, CDR1 is MNHNS and CDR2 is SASEGT. CDR3 size: 15 residues. CDR3 protein: CASVPGGRPKDTQYF. The DNA of the CDR3 is TGTGCCAGCGTCCCGGGGGGGAGGCCCAAAGACACGCAGTACTTT.

This clonotype was counted ten times or more. The J gene is TRBJ2-1, the V gene TRBV27, with 8 positions matching TRBD2. The CDR3 covers 15 residues. Germline lookup yields CDR1 MNHEY and CDR2 SMNVEV (reference sequence). V trimming: 3 bases; J trimming: 2 bases; junction bases outside the gene matches: 3. CDR3 region: CASSFVGRAYNEQFF. CDR3 in DNA: TGTGCCAGCAGTTTTGTCGGGAGGGCCTACAATGAGCAGTTCTTC.

J is TRBJ2-3 and V is TRBV6-1; 7 nucleotides line up with TRBD2. CDR3 length equals 16 residues. V lost 8 bases and J lost 6; bases outside the gene matches: 17. In germline, CDR1 is MNHNS, CDR2 SASEGT. The CDR3 reads CASREAGPWARDTQYF. Written as DNA, the CDR3 is TGTGCCAGCCGCGAAGCGGGGCCGTGGGCCAGGGATACGCAGTATTTT.

A remark on this clonotype: This CDR3 is missing its conserved last phenylalanine or tryptophan, likely due to a read error. The limits of the CDR3 on the DNA are not certain, so only TCRdb's listed CDR3 is given. The rearrangement uses TRBV16 and TRBJ2-3. CDR1 is KGHSY and CDR2 is FQNENV in the germline V gene. The CDR3 has 8 residues if both end residues are counted. The CDR3 sequence is CRDGVSSC.

The rearrangement links TRBV9 to TRBJ2-5, with a possible D match to TRBD1 (5 bases). V lost 0 bases and J 3 bases, leaving 12 bases between the germline ends. The length of the CDR3 is 15 residues. Germline values: CDR1 SGDLS, CDR2 YYNGEE. The CDR3: CASSVEGDPEETQYF. The CDR3 bases are TGTGCCAGCAGCGTAGAAGGGGATCCGGAAGAGACCCAGTACTTC.

V gene TRBV3-1 combines with J gene TRBJ1-1; TRBD1 is a possible D gene (5 bases). Germline values: CDR1 LGHDT, CDR2 YNNKEL (reference sequence). CDR3 length: 12 amino acids. V was shortened by 8 bases and J by 0 bases, with 7 bases between the two germline ends. The CDR3 sequence: CASVGVNTEAFF. The CDR3 region has the DNA TGTGCCAGCGTGGGGGTGAACACTGAAGCTTTCTTT. Looking up the rest from reference TRBV3-1 and TRBJ1-1 gives the full variable domain: DTAVSQTPKYLVTQMGNDKSIKCEQNLGHDTMYWYKQDSKKFLKIMFSYNNKELIINETVPNRFSPKSPDKAHLNLHINSLELGDSAVYFCASVGVNTEAFFGQGTRLTVV.